The 2 T cell receptor beta chains in this list originate from one sample, sequenced in a study of T cells in Graves' hyperthyroidism and ophthalmopathy. RNA transcripts were the template for amplifying TCR beta CDR3 regions. TCR CDR3 underwent first-round RT-PCR with the HTBI primer set. TCRdb reanalysed the multiplex PCR reads using MiXCR and keeps one entry per CDR3 protein. The table shows about 740,000 distinct CDR3 sequences, with around 15% occurring only once. Specimen: blood. The receptors originated from a woman aged 18-30 years with Graves' hyperthyroidism.

The chain combines TRBV4-2 with TRBJ1-2, with a tentative D call TRBD1 (5 bases). Deletions cut 4 bases from V and 6 bases from J, with 15 bases between. CDR1 and CDR2 (germline): LGHNA, YNFKEQ. This CDR3 has 14 residues. Here the CDR3 reads CASSRRGESDGYTF. In DNA form, the CDR3 reads TGTGCCAGCAGCCGGAGAGGGGAAAGTGATGGCTACACCTTC.

The chain uses TRBV18 and TRBJ2-1; tentative D call: TRBD1 (5 bases). Trimming pared 0 bases from V and 2 bases from J, leaving 14 bases between. Germline CDR1 KGHSH, CDR2 LQKENI. The length of the CDR3 is 17 residues. This CDR3 reads CASSPPGARVTYNEQFF. The CDR3 region has the DNA TGTGCCAGCTCACCACCGGGCGCCAGGGTGACCTACAATGAGCAGTTCTTC.